A single sample is the source of the 16 T cell receptor beta chains below, sequenced in a study of technical replicates of blood from a handful of donors. Some clones are missing from TCRdb's copy, which holds only in-frame ones; the method was immunoSEQ multiplex PCR. The data contain tens of thousands of clones, around 87% of them singletons. The source material was PBMCs. These receptors were taken from a human donor in good health. Some clones in this sample may be carry-over from other donors' samples.

The chain employs TRBV7-2 and TRBJ2-7, with 10 bases fitting TRBD2. Germline CDR1 SGHTA, CDR2 FQGNSA. The CDR3 consists of 14 residues. J was trimmed by 2 bases and V by 4 bases; bases with no gene match: 2. CDR3 amino acids: CASSSLAGAYEQYF. As DNA, the CDR3 is TGTGCCAGCAGCTCTCTAGCGGGAGCCTACGAGCAGTACTTC.

The J gene is TRBJ2-7, the V gene TRBV27; the D is unclear. V gave up 3 bases and J gave up 2 bases, with 11 bases separating them. This CDR3 is built from 14 residues. Germline assignment: CDR1 MNHEY and CDR2 SMNVEV (reference sequence). The CDR3 sequence: CASSFGPLPYEQYF. In DNA form, the CDR3 reads TGTGCCAGCAGTTTCGGTCCTCTCCCCTACGAGCAGTACTTC.

This chain uses TRBV27 with TRBJ1-1; weak D call: TRBD1 (5 bases). The germline V and J ends were trimmed by 6 bases and 4 bases, with 12 bases remaining between them. This CDR3 has 13 amino acids. Germline CDR1 and CDR2: MNHEY and SMNVEV (reference sequence). The chain's CDR3 is CASRVTGRTEAFF. Here the CDR3 DNA reads TGTGCCAGCAGAGTCACAGGCCGCACTGAAGCTTTCTTT.

The rearrangement joins TRBV12-5 to TRBJ2-5, with unresolved D. CDR3 length: 11 residues. Germline CDR1 reads LGHNT; CDR2 reads FRNRAP. V was clipped by 7 bases and J by 5 bases, with 8 bases between them. The CDR3 region is CASATRETQYF. The DNA of the CDR3 is TGTGCTAGTGCTACCCGGGAGACCCAGTACTTC.

The genes are TRBV7-2 and TRBJ2-1; maybe TRBD2 (7 bases). Trimming left V 5 bases short and J 6 bases short, with 17 bases between. Germline V gene data show CDR1 as SGHTA and CDR2 as FQGNSA. CDR3 size: 15 residues. Written as DNA, the CDR3 is TGTGCCAGCAGCGGGGGGGCTTGGGGGACCAATGAGCAGTTCTTC. Its translation: CASSGGAWGTNEQFF.

This clone has just one count. This chain joins TRBV7-9 and TRBJ2-7, with 10 bases identical to TRBD2. The CDR3 extends over 14 amino acids. CDR1 and CDR2 (germline): SEHNR, FQNEAQ (reference sequence). With 3 bases clipped from V and 5 bases from J, the junction kept 4 bases outside the gene matches. Here the CDR3 reads CASSLGLAIDEQYF. The CDR3 DNA follows: TGTGCCAGCAGCTTGGGACTAGCGATCGACGAGCAGTACTTC.

CDR3 amino acids: CAWSLLPGRPQHF. For the CDR3, the DNA is TGTGCCTGGAGCCTCCTTCCAGGGCGGCCCCAGCATTTT. The V gene is TRBV30, the J gene TRBJ1-5; D may be TRBD1 (5 bases). The CDR3 has 13 residues. The V end lost 3 bases, the J end lost 9 bases, and 15 bases lay between the germline ends. Per germline, CDR1 GTSNPN and CDR2 SVGIG (reference sequence).

V usage is TRBV14 and J usage is TRBJ2-7; 9 bases agree with TRBD2. CDR3 length equals 19 residues. V dropped 0 bases and J dropped 6; count of bases not matched to a gene: 18. From germline, CDR1 is SGHDN and CDR2 FVKESK. CDR3 sequence: CASSQDRGGRAAFFFEQYF. The CDR3 bases are TGTGCCAGCAGCCAAGATCGTGGCGGGAGGGCCGCGTTTTTTTTCGAGCAGTACTTC. Drawing the rest from reference TRBV14 and TRBJ2-7, the complete variable domain is EAGVTQFPSHSVIEKGQTVTLRCDPISGHDNLYWYRRVMGKEIKFLLHFVKESKQDESGMPNNRFLAERTGGTYSTLKVQPAELEDSGVYFCASSQDRGGRAAFFFEQYFGPGTRLTVT.

This clone was recorded only once. J is TRBJ2-1 and V is TRBV27, with TRBD2 matching over 11 bases. There are 15 residues in the CDR3. The germline gives CDR1 MNHEY, CDR2 SMNVEV (reference sequence). V was pared by 6 bases and J by 6 bases, with 7 bases of the junction left unmatched. The CDR3 DNA sequence: TGTGCCAGCAGACTGACTAGCGGGGTCCGCAATGAGCAGTTCTTC. This sequence encodes CASRLTSGVRNEQFF.

V is TRBV2 and J is TRBJ1-1; the D gene is possibly TRBD1 (5 bases). CDR1 is SNHLY and CDR2 is FYNNEI in the germline V gene. V gave up 6 bases and J gave up 5 bases, with 13 bases separating them. This CDR3 region has 13 residues. The DNA of the CDR3 is TGTGCCAGCAGGCGGGGGGTAGGGACTGAAGCTTTCTTT. It yields the protein CASRRGVGTEAFF.

The chain has TRBV7-2 and TRBJ2-7; 9 nucleotides align to TRBD2. Germline V gives CDR1 SGHTA, CDR2 FQGNSA. V shed 1 base and J 0 bases; nucleotides not matched to a gene: 7. The CDR3 is 17 amino acids. The CDR3 DNA is TGTGCCAGCAGCTTAGTAGGCGGGGGGGCCCCCTCCTACGAGCAGTACTTC. It is translated as CASSLVGGGAPSYEQYF.

The chain links TRBV5-5 to TRBJ2-5, with D perhaps matching TRBD1 (5 bases). This CDR3 is built from 15 residues. Deletions cut 5 bases from V and 4 bases from J, with 18 bases between. Germline V gives CDR1 SGHKS, CDR2 YYEKEE (reference sequence). CDR3 bases: TGTGCCAGCAGGACAGAGGTCGGTCGTGTAGAGACCCAGTACTTC. Protein: CASRTEVGRVETQYF.

The chain combines TRBV18 with TRBJ2-3, with 12 bases aligning to TRBD1. V lost 2 bases to trimming and J lost 3 bases; unmatched junction nucleotides: 6. CDR1 and CDR2 from the germline V gene are KGHSH and LQKENI. The length of the CDR3 is 17 residues. The CDR3 sequence is CASSPRGQGATTDTQYF. The CDR3 DNA is TGTGCCAGCTCACCAAGGGGACAGGGGGCGACAACAGATACGCAGTATTTT.

DNA for the CDR3: TGTGCCAGCAGCAAGGGGATCCTCGGGTCCGGGGAGCTGTTTTTT. The encoded protein is CASSKGILGSGELFF. The rearrangement links TRBV7-3 to TRBJ2-2; a possible D gene is TRBD1 (5 bases). Trimming stripped 5 bases from V and 6 bases from J, with 16 bases between. This CDR3 region has 15 residues. Germline V gene sequence: CDR1 SGHTA, CDR2 FQGTGA.

This sequence joins TRBV5-8 and TRBJ1-5, with unresolved D. Trimming stripped 1 base from V and 5 bases from J, with 7 bases between. CDR1 and CDR2 from the germline V gene are SGHTS and YDEGEE. This CDR3 has 13 residues. The CDR3 loop is CASSLHGDQPQHF. Written as DNA, the CDR3 is TGTGCCAGCAGCTTGCACGGTGATCAGCCCCAGCATTTT.

This chain links TRBV5-1 with TRBJ2-3; 14 bases agree with TRBD2. This CDR3 is built from 18 residues. V trimming: 4 bases; J trimming: 4 bases; junction bases outside the gene matches: 11. CDR1 SGHRS and CDR2 YFSETQ come from the germline V gene. The CDR3 spells CASSPATSGRAVADTQYF. The CDR3 DNA sequence: TGCGCCAGCAGCCCGGCGACTAGCGGGAGGGCCGTGGCAGATACGCAGTATTTT.